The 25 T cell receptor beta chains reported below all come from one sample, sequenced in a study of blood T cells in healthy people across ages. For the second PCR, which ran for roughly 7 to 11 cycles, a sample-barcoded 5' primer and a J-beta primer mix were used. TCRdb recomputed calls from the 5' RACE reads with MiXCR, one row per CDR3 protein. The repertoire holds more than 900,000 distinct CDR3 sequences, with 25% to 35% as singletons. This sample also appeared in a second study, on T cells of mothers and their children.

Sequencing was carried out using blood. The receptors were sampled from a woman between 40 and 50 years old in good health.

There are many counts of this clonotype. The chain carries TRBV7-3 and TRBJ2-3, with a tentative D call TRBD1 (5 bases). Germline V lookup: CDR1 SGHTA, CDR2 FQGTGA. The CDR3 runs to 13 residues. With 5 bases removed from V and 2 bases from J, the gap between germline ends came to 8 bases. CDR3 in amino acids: CASSRQTTDTQYF. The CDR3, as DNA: TGTGCCAGCAGCCGACAGACCACAGATACGCAGTATTTT.

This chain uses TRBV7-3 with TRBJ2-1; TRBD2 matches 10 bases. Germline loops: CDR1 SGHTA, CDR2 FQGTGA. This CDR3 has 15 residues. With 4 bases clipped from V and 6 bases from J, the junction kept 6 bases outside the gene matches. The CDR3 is CASSSPAGGTNEQFF. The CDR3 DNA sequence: TGTGCCAGCAGCTCCCCAGCGGGGGGGACCAATGAGCAGTTCTTC.

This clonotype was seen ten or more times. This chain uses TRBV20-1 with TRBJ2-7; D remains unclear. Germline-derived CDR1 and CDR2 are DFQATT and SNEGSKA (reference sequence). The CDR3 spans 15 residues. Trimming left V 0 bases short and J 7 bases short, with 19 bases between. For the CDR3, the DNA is TGCAGTGCTAGAGATAGATCTGTACTTTTAGGGGAGCAGTACTTC. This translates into CSARDRSVLLGEQYF.

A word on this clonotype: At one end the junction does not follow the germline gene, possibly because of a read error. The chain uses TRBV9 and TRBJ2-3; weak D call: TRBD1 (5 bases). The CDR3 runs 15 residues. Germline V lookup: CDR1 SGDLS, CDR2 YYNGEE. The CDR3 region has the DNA TGTGCCGGCAGCGTAGGGGTATCTAGCACAGATACGCAGTATTTT. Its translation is CAGSVGVSSTDTQYF. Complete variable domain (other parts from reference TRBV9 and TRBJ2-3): DSGVTQTPKHLITATGQRVTLRCSPRSGDLSVYWYQQSLDQGLQFLIQYYNGEERAKGNILERFSAQQFPDLHSELNLSSLELGDSALYFCAGSVGVSSTDTQYFGPGTRLTVL.

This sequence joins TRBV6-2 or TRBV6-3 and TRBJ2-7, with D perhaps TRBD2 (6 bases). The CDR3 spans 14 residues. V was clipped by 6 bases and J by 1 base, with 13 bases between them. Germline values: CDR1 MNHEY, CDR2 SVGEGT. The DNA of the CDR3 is TGTGCCAGCAGCTCTAGCGCCCCTTCCTACGAGCAGTACTTC. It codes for CASSSSAPSYEQYF.

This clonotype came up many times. Written as DNA, the CDR3 is TGTGCCAGCAGCGTAGTTGGGGCAGCCACTGAAGCTTTCTTT. As protein: CASSVVGAATEAFF. The genes are TRBV9 and TRBJ1-1, with D possibly TRBD1 on 5 matching bases. The ends were cut back, 0 bases at V and 4 bases at J, with 10 bases in the middle. The CDR3 covers 14 residues. Looked up from germline, CDR1 is SGDLS and CDR2 is YYNGEE.

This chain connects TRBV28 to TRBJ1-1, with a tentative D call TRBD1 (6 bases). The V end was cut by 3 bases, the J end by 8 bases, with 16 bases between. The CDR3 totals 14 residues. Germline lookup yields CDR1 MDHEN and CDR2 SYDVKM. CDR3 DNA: TGTGCCAGCAGTTTTCGGGGGGGCGGAGTGGAAGCTTTCTTT. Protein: CASSFRGGGVEAFF.

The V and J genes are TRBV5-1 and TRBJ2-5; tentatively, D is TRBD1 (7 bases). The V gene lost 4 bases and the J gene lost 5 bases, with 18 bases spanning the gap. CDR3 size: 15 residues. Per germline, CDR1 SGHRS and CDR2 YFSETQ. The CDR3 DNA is TGCGCCAGCAGCCCCCAACAGGGGAGGTTTGAGACCCAGTACTTC. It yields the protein CASSPQQGRFETQYF.

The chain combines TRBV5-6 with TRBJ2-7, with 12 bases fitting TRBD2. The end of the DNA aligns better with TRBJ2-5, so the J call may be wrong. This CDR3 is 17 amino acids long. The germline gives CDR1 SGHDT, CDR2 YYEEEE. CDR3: CASSLRASGGVRKTQYF. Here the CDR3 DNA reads TGTGCCAGCAGCTTGAGGGCTAGCGGGGGGGTTCGTAAGACCCAGTACTTC.

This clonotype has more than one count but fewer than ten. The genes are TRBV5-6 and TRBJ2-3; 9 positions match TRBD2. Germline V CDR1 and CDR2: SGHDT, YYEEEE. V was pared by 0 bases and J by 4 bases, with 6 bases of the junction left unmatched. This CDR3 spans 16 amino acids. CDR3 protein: CASSLAAGGPADTQYF. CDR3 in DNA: TGTGCCAGCAGCTTGGCGGCGGGGGGGCCGGCAGATACGCAGTATTTT.

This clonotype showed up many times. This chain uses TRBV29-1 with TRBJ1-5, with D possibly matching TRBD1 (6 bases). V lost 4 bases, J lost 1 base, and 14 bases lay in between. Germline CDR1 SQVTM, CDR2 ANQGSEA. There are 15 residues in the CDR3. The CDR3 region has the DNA TGCAGCGTTGGGTTCGGAGGGGGAAGCAATCAGCCCCAGCATTTT. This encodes CSVGFGGGSNQPQHF.

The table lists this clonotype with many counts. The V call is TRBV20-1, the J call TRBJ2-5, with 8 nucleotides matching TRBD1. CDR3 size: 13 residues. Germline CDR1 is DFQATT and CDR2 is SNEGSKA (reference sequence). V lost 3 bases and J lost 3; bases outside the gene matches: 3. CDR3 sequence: CSASSGQEETQYF. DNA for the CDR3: TGCAGTGCTAGTTCGGGACAGGAAGAGACCCAGTACTTC.

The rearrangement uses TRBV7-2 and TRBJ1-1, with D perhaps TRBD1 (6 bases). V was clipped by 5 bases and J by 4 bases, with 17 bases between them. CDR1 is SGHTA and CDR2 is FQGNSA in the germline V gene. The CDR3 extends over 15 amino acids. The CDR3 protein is CASSPTPGAGTEAFF. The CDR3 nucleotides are TGTGCCAGCAGCCCAACTCCAGGGGCTGGCACTGAAGCTTTCTTT.

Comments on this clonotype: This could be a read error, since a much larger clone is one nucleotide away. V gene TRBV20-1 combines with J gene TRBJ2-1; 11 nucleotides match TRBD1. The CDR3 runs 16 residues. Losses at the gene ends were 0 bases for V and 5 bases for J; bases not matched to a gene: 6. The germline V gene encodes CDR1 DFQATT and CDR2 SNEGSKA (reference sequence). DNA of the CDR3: TGCAGTGCTAGAGATCCGGGACAGGGGGGAGACAATGAGCAGTTCTTC. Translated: CSARDPGQGGDNEQFF.

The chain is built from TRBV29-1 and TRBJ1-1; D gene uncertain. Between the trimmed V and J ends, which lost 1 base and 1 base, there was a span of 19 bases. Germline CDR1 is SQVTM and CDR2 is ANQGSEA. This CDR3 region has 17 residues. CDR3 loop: CSVEGRRPTTKNTEAFF. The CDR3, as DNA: TGCAGCGTTGAAGGGCGCAGACCAACTACCAAGAACACTGAAGCTTTCTTT.

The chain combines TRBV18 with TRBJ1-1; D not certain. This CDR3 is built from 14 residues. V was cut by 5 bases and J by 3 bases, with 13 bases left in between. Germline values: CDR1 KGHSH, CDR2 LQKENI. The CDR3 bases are TGTGCCAGCTCATTGAATGGTCCACACACTGAAGCTTTCTTT. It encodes CASSLNGPHTEAFF.

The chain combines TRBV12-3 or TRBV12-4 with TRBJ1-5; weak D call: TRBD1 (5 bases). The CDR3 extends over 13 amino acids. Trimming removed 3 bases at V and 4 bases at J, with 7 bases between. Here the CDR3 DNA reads TGTGCCAGCAGTTTCGACAGAAATCAGCCCCAGCATTTT. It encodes CASSFDRNQPQHF.

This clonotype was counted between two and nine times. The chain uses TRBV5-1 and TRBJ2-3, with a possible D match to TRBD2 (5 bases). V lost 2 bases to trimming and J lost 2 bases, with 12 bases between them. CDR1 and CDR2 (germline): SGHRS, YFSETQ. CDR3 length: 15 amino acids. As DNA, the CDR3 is TGCGCCAGCAGCTTTGGTCTAGCCCCCACAGATACGCAGTATTTT. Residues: CASSFGLAPTDTQYF.

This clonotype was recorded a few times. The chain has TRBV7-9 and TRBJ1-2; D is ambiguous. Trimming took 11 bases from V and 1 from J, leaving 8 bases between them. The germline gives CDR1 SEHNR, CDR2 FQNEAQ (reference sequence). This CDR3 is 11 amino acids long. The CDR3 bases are TGTGCCGGGTCAGGTAACTATGGCTACACCTTC. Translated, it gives CAGSGNYGYTF.

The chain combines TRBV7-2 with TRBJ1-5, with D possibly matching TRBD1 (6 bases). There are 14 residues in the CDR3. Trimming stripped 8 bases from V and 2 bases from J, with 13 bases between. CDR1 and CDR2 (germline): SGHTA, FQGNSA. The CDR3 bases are TGTGCCAGCGGCCCGACAGGACGCAATCAGCCCCAGCATTTT. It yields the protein CASGPTGRNQPQHF.

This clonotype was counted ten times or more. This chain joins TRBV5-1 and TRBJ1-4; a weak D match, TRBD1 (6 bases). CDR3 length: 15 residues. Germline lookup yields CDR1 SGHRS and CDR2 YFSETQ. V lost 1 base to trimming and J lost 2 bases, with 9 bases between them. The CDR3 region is CASSLTRGTNEKLFF. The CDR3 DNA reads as TGCGCCAGCAGCTTGACGAGGGGGACTAATGAAAAACTGTTTTTT.

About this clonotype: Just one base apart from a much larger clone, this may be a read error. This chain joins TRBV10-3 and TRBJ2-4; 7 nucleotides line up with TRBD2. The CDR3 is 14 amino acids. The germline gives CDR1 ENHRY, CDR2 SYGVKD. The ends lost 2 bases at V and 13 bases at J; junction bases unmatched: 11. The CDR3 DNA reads TGTGCCATCAGTGAGATCAAGGGAGGGAATGAGCAGTACTTC. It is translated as CAISEIKGGNEQYF.

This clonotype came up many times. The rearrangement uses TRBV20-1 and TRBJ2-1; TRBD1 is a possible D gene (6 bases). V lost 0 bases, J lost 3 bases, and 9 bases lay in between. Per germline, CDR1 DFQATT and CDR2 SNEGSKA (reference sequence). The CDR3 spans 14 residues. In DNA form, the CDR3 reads TGCAGTGCTAGAGATGGCAGGGGCTACAATGAGCAGTTCTTC. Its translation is CSARDGRGYNEQFF.

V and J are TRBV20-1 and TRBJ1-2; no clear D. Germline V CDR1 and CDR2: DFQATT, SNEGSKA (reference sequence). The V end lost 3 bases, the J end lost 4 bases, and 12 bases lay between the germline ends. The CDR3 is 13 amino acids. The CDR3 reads CSASSGSGYGYTF. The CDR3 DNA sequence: TGCAGTGCTAGCTCGGGGTCTGGCTATGGCTACACCTTC.

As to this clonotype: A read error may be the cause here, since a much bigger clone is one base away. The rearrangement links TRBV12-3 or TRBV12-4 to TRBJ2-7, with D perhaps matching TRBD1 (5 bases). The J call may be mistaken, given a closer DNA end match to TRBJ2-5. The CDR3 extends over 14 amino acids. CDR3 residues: CTCSGQLGIETQYF. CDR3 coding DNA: TGTACCTGCTCAGGACAATTGGGGATAGAGACCCAGTACTTC.